This T cell receptor beta chain is drawn from a study of post-analysis software for immune sequencing data. To note about this clonotype: What it recognizes is unknown.

There are 14 residues in the CDR3. Germline CDR1 MNHNS, CDR2 SASEGT. V was pared by 0 bases and J by 8 bases, with 14 bases between. Findings and caveats of the study: Patients had higher frequencies than controls of about five TRBV segments, including TRBV5-6, TRBV5-1 and TRBV20-1.

Built from TCR beta cDNA, the libraries had unique molecular identifiers in them. TCRdb reanalysed the PCR reads using MiXCR and keeps one entry per CDR3 protein. The sample has about half a million distinct CDR3 sequences; 30% to 40% are singletons. This TCR derives from a girl younger than 18 with multiple sclerosis. The V call is TRBV6-1, the J call TRBJ2-7; D might be TRBD2 (7 bases). Sequenced input: blood. The CDR3 spells CASSEAPGGLKQYF. The CDR3, as DNA: TGTGCCAGCAGTGAAGCGCCCGGGGGGCTCAAGCAGTACTTC.